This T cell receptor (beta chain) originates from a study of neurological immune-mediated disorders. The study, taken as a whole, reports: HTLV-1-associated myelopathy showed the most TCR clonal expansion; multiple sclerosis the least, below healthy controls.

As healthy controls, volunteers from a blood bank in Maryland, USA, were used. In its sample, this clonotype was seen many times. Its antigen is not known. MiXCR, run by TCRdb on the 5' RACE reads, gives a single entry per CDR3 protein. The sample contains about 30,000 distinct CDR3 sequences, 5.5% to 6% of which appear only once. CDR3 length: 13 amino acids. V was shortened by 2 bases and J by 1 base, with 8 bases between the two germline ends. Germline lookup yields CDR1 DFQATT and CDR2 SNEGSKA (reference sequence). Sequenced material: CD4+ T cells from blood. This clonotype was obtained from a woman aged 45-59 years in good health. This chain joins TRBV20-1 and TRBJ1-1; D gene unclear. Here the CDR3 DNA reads TGCAGTGCTAGAAAACGGGAGAACACTGAAGCTTTCTTT. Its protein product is CSARKRENTEAFF.